The 2 T cell receptor beta chains below come from one sample, sequenced in a study of cytotoxic CD8 clonotypes in ibrutinib-treated CLL. Sequenced by immunoSEQ multiplex PCR; TCRdb stores in-frame clones only, minus some. The sample yields some 200,000 clones, just over 70% seen once. Sequencing used PBMCs, obtained after 12 months of ibrutinib treatment. Every receptor here comes from a human donor with chronic lymphocytic leukemia.

The CDR3: CASGRDGYYGYTF. In nucleotides, the CDR3 is TGTGCTAGTGGCCGAGACGGATACTATGGCTACACCTTC. The rearrangement links TRBV12-5 to TRBJ1-2; no definite D call. The germline gives CDR1 LGHNT, CDR2 FRNRAP. The CDR3 contains 13 residues. Trimming pared 6 bases from V and 3 bases from J, leaving 11 bases between.

The chain couples TRBV5-1 to TRBJ2-1; 7 bases line up with TRBD1. Germline values: CDR1 SGHRS, CDR2 YFSETQ. This CDR3 region has 15 residues. Trimming removed 4 bases from V and 5 bases from J; junction bases left unmatched: 9. CDR3 nucleotides: TGCGCCAGCAGCCCTCGACAGGGTAAGCACAATGAGCAGTTCTTC. It is translated as CASSPRQGKHNEQFF.